This note documents a single T cell receptor (beta chain) sequence. This sample also contains other DNA sequences that code for the same CDR3. This sample was taken from a study of blood T cell repertoires in COVID-19. In the study overall: Samples came from the United States, Italy and Spain, spanning acute and convalescent COVID-19. PBMCs, B-cell-depleted T cells, or T cells were the source of the cDNA or gDNA that made up the material.

As processed by the authors: Counts of nucleated cells, estimated from reference gene primer amplification, were obtained. Here immunoSEQ multiplex PCR was the method, and the copy in TCRdb shows in-frame clones only, minus some. The V and J calls and clone size are taken from that table; D and trimming were inferred from the DNA. The repertoire has some 260,000 clones, approximately 79% of them found once; the top ten carry over 3%. The material sequenced was peripheral blood. This TCR was recovered from a woman aged 40 to 50 with active or convalescent COVID-19.

CDR3 coding DNA: TGTGCCAGCAGTTTACAGGGGGCCTACGAGCAGTACTTC. Its protein product is CASSLQGAYEQYF. The chain couples TRBV27 to TRBJ2-7; 7 bases map to TRBD1. Germline V gene data show CDR1 as MNHEY and CDR2 as SMNVEV (reference sequence). The junction had 0 bases not matched to a gene; V was cut back by 2 bases and J by 2 bases. The CDR3 loop spans 13 amino acids.